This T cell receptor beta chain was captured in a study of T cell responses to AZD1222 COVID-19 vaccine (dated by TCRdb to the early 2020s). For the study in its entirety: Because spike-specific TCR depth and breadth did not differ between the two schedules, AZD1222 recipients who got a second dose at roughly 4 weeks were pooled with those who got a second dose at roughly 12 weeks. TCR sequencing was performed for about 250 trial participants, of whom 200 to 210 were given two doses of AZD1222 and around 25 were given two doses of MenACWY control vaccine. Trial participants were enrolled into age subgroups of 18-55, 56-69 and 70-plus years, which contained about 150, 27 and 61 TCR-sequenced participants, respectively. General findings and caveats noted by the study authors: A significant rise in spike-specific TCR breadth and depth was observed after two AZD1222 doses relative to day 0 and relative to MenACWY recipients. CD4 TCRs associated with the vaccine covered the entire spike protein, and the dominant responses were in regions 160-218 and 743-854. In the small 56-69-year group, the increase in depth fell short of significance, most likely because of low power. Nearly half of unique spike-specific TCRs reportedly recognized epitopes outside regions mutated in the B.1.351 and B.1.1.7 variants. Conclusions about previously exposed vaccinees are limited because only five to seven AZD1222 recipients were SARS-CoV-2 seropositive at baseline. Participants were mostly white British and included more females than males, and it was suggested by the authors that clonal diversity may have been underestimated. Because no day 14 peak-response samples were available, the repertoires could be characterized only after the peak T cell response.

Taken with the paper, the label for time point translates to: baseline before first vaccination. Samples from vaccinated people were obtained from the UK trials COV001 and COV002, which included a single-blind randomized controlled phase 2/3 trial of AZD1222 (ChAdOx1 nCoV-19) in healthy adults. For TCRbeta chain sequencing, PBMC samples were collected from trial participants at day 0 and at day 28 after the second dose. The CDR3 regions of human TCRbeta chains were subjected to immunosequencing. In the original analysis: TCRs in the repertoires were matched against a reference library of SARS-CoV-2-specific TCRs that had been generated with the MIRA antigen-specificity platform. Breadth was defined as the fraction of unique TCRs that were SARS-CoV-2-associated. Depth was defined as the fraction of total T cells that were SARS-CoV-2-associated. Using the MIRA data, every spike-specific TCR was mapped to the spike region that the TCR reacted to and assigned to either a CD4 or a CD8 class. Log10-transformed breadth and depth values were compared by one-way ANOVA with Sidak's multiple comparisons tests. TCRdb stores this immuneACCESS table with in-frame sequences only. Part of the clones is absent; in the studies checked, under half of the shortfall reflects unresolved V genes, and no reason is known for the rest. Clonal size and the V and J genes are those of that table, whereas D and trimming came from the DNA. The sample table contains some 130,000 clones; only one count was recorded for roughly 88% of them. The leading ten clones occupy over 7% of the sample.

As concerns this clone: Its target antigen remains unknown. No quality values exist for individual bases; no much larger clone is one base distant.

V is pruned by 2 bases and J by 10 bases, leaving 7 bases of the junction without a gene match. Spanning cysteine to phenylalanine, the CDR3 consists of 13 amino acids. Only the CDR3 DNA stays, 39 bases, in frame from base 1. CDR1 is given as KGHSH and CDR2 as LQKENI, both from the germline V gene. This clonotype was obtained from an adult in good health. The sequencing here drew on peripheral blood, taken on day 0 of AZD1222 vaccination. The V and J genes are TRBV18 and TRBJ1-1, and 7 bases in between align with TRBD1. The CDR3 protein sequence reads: CASSPETQGLAFF. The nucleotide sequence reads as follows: TGTGCCAGCTCACCAGAGACACAGGGGTTAGCTTTCTTT. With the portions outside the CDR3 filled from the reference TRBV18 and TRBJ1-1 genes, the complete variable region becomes NAGVMQNPRHLVRRRGQEARLRCSPMKGHSHVYWYRQLPEEGLKFMVYLQKENIIDESGMPKERFSAEFPKEGPSILRIQQVVRGDSAAYFCASSPETQGLAFFGQGTRLTVV.